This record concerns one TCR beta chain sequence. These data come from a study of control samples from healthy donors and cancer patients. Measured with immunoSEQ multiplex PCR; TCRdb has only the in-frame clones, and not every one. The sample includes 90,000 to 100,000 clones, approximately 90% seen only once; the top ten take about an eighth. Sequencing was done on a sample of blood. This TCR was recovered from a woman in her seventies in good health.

CDR3 loop: CASSPPMVPEAFF. CDR3 DNA: TGTGCCAGCAGCCCACCTATGGTCCCTGAAGCTTTCTTT. V and J are TRBV7-9 and TRBJ1-1; D uncertain. The CDR3 is made up of 13 amino acids. With 5 bases removed from V and 6 bases from J, the gap between germline ends came to 13 bases. Germline V lookup: CDR1 SEHNR, CDR2 FQNEAQ (reference sequence).